Sequencing of this TCR beta chain was carried out in a study of blood T cell repertoires in COVID-19. With 5 bases clipped from V and 3 bases from J, the junction kept 7 bases outside the gene matches. The CDR3 consists of 15 residues. CDR1 is MDHEN and CDR2 is SYDVKM in the germline V gene. Repertoires were generated with immunoSEQ multiplex PCR, while TCRdb's copy carries only in-frame clones and drops some. The repertoire holds about 180,000 clones, with around 88% as singletons. This receptor was obtained from a woman aged 25 to 39 with acute or convalescent COVID-19. Sequenced input: peripheral blood. The V call is TRBV28, the J call TRBJ2-3, with TRBD1 identical over 8 bases. The CDR3 bases are TGTGCCAGCAGTCGACAGGGGAAAGGGACAGATACGCAGTATTTT. Translated: CASSRQGKGTDTQYF.